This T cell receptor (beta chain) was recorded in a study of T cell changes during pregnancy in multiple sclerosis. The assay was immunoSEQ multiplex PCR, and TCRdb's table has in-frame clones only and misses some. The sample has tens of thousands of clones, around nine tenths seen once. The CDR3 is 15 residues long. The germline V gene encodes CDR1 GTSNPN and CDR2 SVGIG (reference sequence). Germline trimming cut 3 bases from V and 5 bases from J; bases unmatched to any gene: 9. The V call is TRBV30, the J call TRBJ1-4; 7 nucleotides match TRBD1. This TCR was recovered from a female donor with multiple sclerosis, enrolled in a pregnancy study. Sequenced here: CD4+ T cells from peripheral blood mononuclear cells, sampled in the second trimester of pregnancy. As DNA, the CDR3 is TGTGCCTGGAGGTATAAGGGACAGAGAAATGAAAAACTGTTTTTT. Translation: CAWRYKGQRNEKLFF.